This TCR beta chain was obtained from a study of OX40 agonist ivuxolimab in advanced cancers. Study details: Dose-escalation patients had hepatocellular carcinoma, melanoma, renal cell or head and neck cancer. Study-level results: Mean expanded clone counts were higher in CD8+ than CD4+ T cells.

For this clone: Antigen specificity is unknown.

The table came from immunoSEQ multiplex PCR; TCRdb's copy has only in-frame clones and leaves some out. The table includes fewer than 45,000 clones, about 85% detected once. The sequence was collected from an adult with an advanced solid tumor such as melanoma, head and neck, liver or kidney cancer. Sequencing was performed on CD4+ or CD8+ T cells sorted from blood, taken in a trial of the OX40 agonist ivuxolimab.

The CDR3 DNA reads as TGTGCCAGCAGGGACAGAAAGTCCTACGAGCAGTACTTC. Translation: CASRDRKSYEQYF. The J gene is TRBJ2-5, the V gene TRBV6-1; D is perhaps TRBD1 (6 bases). The J call may be mistaken, given a closer DNA end match to TRBJ2-7. The CDR3 has 13 residues. CDR1 and CDR2 from the germline V gene are MNHNS and SASEGT.